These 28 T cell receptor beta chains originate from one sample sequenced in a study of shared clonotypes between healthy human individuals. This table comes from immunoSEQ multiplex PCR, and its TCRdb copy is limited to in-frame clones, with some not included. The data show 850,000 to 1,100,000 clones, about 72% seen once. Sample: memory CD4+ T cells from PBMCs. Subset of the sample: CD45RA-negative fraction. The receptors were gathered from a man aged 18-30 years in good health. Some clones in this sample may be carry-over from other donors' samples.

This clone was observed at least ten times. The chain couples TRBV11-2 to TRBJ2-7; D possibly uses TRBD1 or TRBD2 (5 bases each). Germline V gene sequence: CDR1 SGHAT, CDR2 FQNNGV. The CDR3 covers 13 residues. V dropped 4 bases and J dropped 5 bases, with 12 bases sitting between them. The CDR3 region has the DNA TGTGCCAGCAGCTCGCCCGGGGACCACGAGCAGTACTTC. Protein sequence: CASSSPGDHEQYF.

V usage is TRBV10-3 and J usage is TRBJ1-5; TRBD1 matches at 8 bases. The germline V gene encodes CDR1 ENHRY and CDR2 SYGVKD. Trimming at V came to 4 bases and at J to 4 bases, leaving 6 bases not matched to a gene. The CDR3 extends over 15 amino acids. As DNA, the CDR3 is TGTGCCATCAGTGCAGGGCAGGGGGCTAATCAGCCCCAGCATTTT. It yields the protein CAISAGQGANQPQHF.

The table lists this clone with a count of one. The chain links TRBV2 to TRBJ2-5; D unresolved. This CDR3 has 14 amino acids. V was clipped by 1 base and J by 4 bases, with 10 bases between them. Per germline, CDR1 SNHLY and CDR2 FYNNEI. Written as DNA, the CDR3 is TGTGCCAGCAGTGAAGAGAAGCCGGGAGAGACCCAGTACTTC. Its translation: CASSEEKPGETQYF.

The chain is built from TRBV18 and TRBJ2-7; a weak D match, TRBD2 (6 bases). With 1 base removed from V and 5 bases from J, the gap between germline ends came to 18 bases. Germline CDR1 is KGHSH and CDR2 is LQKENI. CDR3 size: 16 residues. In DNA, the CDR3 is TGTGCCAGCTCACCACGTCCTGGAGGGAGGTTAGACGAGCAGTACTTC. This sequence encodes CASSPRPGGRLDEQYF.

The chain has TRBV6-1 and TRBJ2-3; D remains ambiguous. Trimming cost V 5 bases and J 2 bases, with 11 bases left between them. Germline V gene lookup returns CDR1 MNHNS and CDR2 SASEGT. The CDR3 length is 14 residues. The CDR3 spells CASSSSSSTDTQYF. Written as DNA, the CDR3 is TGTGCCAGCAGTAGTAGCTCCTCCACAGATACGCAGTATTTT.

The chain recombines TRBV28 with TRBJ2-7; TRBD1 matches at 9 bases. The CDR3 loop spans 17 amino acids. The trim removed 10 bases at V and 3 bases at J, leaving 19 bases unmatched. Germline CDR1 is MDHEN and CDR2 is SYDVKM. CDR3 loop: CATRVTGTGSRDYEQYF. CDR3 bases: TGTGCCACCAGGGTCACCGGGACAGGGAGTCGGGACTACGAGCAGTACTTC.

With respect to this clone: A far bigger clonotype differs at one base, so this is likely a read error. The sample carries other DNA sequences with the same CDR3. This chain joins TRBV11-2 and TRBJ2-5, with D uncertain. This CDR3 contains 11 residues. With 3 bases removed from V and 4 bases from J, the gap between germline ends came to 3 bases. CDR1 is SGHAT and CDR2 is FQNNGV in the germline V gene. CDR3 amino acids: CASSFSETQYF. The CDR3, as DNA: TGTGCCAGCAGCTTTTCAGAGACCCAGTACTTC. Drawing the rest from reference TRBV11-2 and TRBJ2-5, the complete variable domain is EAGVAQSPRYKIIEKRQSVAFWCNPISGHATLYWYQQILGQGPKLLIQFQNNGVVDDSQLPKDRFSAERLKGVDSTLKIQPAKLEDSAVYLCASSFSETQYFGPGTRLLVL.

CDR3 sequence (DNA): TGTGCCAGCAGCCAAGCAGAGTACAGCGGGAGGGGAGGGGAGCAGTACTTC. Encoded protein: CASSQAEYSGRGGEQYF. The rearrangement joins TRBV4-2 to TRBJ2-7; 10 bases map to TRBD2. The junction had 13 bases not matched to a gene; V was cut back by 1 base and J by 7 bases. This CDR3 has 17 residues. Per germline, CDR1 LGHNA and CDR2 YNFKEQ.

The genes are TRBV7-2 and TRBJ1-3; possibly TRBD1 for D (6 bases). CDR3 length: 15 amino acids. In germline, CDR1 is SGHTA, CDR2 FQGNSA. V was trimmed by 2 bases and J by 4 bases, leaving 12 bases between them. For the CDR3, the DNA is TGTGCCAGCAGCTTACGGCAGGGGAGGGGAAACACCATATATTTT. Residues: CASSLRQGRGNTIYF.

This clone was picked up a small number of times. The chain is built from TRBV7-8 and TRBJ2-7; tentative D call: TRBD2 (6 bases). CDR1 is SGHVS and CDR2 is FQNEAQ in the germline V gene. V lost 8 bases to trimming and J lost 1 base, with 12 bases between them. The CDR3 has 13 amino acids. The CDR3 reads CASQRDSSYEQYF. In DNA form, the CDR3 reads TGTGCCAGCCAGAGGGACTCTTCCTACGAGCAGTACTTC. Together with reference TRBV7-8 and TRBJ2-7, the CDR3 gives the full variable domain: GAGVSQSPRYKVAKRGQDVALRCDPISGHVSLFWYQQALGQGPEFLTYFQNEAQLDKSGLPSDRFFAERPEGSVSTLKIQRTQQEDSAVYLCASQRDSSYEQYFGPGTRLTVT.

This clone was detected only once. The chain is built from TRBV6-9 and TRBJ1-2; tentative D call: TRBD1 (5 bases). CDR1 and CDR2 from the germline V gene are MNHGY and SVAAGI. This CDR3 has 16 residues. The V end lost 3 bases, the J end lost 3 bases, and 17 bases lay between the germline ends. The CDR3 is CASSYPTPGGDYGYTF. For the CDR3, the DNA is TGTGCCAGCAGTTACCCCACCCCCGGGGGAGACTATGGCTACACCTTC.

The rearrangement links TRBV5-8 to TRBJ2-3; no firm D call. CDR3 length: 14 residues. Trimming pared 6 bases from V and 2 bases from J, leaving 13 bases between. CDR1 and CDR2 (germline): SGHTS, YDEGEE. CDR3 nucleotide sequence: TGTGCCAGCATGGATTGGAAAAACACAGATACGCAGTATTTT. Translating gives CASMDWKNTDTQYF. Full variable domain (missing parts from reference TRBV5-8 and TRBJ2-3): EAGVTQSPTHLIKTRGQQATLRCSPISGHTSVYWYQQALGLGLQFLLWYDEGEERNRGNFPPRFSGRQFPNYSSELNVNALELEDSALYLCASMDWKNTDTQYFGPGTRLTVL.

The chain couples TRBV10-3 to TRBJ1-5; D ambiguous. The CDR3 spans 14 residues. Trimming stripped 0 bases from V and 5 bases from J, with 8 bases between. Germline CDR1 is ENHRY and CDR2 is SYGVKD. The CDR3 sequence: CAISESQSDQPQHF. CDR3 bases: TGTGCCATCAGTGAGTCCCAGAGTGATCAGCCCCAGCATTTT.

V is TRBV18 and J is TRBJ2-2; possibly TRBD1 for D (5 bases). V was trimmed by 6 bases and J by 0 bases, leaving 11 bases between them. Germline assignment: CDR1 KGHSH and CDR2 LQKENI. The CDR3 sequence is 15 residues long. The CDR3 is CASSQGHTNTGELFF. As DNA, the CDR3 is TGTGCCAGCTCCCAGGGCCATACGAACACCGGGGAGCTGTTTTTT.

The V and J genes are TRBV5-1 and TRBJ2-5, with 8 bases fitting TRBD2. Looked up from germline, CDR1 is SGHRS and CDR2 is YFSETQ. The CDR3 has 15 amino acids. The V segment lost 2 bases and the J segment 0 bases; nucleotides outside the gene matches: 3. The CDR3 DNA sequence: TGCGCCAGCAGCTTTACGGGGGGGTACCAAGAGACCCAGTACTTC. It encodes CASSFTGGYQETQYF.

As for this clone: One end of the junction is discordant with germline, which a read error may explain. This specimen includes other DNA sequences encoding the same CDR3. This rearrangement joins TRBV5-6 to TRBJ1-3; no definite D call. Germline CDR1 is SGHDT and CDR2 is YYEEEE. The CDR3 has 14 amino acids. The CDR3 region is CASSRTQTGNTIYF. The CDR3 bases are TGTGCCAGCAGCCGGACCCAAACGGGAAACACAATATATTTT.

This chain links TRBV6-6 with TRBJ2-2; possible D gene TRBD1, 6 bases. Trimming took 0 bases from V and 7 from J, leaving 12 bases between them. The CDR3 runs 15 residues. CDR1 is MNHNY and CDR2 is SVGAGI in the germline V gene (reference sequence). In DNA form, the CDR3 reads TGTGCCAGCAGTTACTCGTACAGGGCTGTCGGGGAGCTGTTTTTT. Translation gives CASSYSYRAVGELFF.

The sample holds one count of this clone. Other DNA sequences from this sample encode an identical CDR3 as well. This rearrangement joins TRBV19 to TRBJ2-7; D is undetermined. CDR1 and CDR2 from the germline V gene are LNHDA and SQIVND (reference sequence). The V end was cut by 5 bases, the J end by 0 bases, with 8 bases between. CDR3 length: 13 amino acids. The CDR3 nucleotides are TGTGCCAGTAGTCCTCCCGGCTCCTACGAGCAGTACTTC. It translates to CASSPPGSYEQYF.

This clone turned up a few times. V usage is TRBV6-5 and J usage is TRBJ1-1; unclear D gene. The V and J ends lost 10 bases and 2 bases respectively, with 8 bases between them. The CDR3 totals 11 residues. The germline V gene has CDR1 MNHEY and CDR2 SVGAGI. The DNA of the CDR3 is TGTGCCACTCAATCCAACACTGAAGCTTTCTTT. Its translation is CATQSNTEAFF.

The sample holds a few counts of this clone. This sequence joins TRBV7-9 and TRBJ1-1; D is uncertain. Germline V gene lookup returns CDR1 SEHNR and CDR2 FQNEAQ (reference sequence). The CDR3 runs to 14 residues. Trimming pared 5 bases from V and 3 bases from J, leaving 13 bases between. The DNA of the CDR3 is TGTGCCAGCAGCAGACTACAAGAAGACACTGAAGCTTTCTTT. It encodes CASSRLQEDTEAFF.

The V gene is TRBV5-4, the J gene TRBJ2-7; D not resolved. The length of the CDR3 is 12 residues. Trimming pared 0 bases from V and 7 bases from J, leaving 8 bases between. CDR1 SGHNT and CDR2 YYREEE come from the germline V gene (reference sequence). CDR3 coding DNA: TGTGCCAGCAGCTTGGATCATTTGGAGCAGTACTTC. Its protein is CASSLDHLEQYF.

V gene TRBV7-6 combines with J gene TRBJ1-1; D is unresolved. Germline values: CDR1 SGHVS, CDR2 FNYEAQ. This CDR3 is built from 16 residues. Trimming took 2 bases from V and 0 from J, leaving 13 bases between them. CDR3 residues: CASSLSTAAMNTEAFF. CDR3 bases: TGTGCCAGCAGCTTAAGTACGGCAGCCATGAACACTGAAGCTTTCTTT.

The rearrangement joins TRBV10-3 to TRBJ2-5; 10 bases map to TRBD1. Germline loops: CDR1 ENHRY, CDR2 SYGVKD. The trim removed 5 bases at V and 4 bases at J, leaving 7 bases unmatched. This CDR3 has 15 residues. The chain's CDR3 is CAISSGTGEVETQYF. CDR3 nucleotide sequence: TGTGCCATCAGTTCCGGGACAGGGGAAGTAGAGACCCAGTACTTC.

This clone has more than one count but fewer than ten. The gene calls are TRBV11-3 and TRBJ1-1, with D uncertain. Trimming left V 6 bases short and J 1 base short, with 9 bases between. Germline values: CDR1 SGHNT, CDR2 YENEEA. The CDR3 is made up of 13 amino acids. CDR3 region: CASSNRANTEAFF. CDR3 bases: TGTGCCAGCAGTAATAGGGCGAACACTGAAGCTTTCTTT.

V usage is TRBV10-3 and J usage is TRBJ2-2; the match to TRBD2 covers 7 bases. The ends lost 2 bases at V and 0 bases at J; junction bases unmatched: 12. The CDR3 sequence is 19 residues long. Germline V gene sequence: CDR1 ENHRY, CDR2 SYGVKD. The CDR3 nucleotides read TGTGCCATCAGTGAGCCCCATGGACTAGAAGGGGCGAACACCGGGGAGCTGTTTTTT. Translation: CAISEPHGLEGANTGELFF.

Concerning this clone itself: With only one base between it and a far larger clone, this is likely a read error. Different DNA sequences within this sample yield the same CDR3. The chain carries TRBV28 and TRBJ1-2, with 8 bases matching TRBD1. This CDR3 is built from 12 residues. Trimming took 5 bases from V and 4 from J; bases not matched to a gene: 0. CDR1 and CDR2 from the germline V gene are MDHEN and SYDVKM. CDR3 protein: CASSTGGYGYTF. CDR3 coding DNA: TGTGCCAGCAGTACAGGGGGCTATGGCTACACCTTC.

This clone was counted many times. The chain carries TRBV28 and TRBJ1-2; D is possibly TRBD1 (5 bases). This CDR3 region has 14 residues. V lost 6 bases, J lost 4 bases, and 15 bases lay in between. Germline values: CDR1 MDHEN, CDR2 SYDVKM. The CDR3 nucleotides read TGTGCCAGCAGCCGATTCGGGGCGGGCTATGGCTACACCTTC. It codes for CASSRFGAGYGYTF.

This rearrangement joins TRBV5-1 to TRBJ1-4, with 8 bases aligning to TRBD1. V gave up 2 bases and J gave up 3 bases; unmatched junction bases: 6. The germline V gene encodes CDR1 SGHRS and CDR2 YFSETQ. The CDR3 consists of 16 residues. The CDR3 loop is CASSLGQGRANEKLFF. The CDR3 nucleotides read TGCGCCAGCAGCTTAGGACAGGGCAGAGCTAATGAAAAACTGTTTTTT.